These T cell receptor beta chains were read from a single sample in a study of human thymus T cells. Profiled with immunoSEQ multiplex PCR; TCRdb holds only in-frame clones, not every one. Among 40,000 to 45,000 clones, over 85% were seen once, and the ten largest hold roughly 0.12%. The sample was blood. The receptors come from a boy under three years old with a congenital heart defect but otherwise immunologically healthy. Each CDR3 is given with its conserved first and last residue. The order of the fields is J gene, clone size, D gene, V gene, CDR3 DNA, CDR3 protein. The D gene is left open where the match is weak. The size of a clone is reported for some rows only, either as once, few or many, or as a class for expanded clones.

>TRBJ1-1|once|TRBD1|TRBV5-1
TGCGCCAGCAGTCTAGGACAGGGGTTCGGAAGCACTGAAGCTTTCTTT
CASSLGQGFGSTEAFF
>TRBJ2-3|-|-|TRBV11-3
TGTGCCAGCAGCTTAGATAACGGAGATACGCAGTATTTT
CASSLDNGDTQYF
>TRBJ2-5|-|TRBD2|TRBV5-8
TGTGCCAGCAGCCCATTAGCGGGGACGGGGAAAGAGACCCAGTACTTC
CASSPLAGTGKETQYF
>TRBJ2-3|-|-|TRBV6-1
TGTGCCAGCAGTGCACAGGGTAGTAGAGATACGCAGTATTTT
CASSAQGSRDTQYF
>TRBJ1-1|-|-|TRBV7-3
TGTGCCAGCAGCCTTTCCTCAGGGAGCACTGAAGCTTTCTTT
CASSLSSGSTEAFF
>TRBJ2-5|-|TRBD2|TRBV4-2
TGTGCCAGCAGCCAAGAAAGACGGGGGGGTCAAGAGACCCAGTACTTC
CASSQERRGGQETQYF
>TRBJ1-2|-|-|TRBV10-3
TGTGCCATCAGTGCAGGGAACTATGGCTACACCTTC
CAISAGNYGYTF
>TRBJ1-3|-|TRBD1|TRBV4-3
TGCGCCAGCAGCCAAGATCCCCCGCAGGGGGCAGGAAACACCATATATTTT
CASSQDPPQGAGNTIYF
>TRBJ1-2|-|-|TRBV6-1
TGTGCCAGCAGTGTCGATACATATGGCTACACCTTC
CASSVDTYGYTF
>TRBJ2-5|-|-|TRBV7-2
TGTGCCAGCAGTGGAGCGTCCTGGGACTTCTCGAAAGAGACCCAGTACTTC
CASSGASWDFSKETQYF
>TRBJ1-1|-|-|TRBV25-1
TGTGCCAGCAGTAAATCCGGGATCCGGAACACTGAAGCTTTCTTT
CASSKSGIRNTEAFF
>TRBJ2-7|-|-|TRBV9
TGTGCCAGCAGCGCTCAAACTACCTTCGGCGAGCAGTACTTC
CASSAQTTFGEQYF
>TRBJ2-3|once|TRBD2|TRBV9
TGTGCCAGCAGCGAGCCGAGCGGGGAGCCCACAGATACGCAGTATTTT
CASSEPSGEPTDTQYF
>TRBJ2-1|-|TRBD1|TRBV5-1
TGCGCCAGCACTAGGGACAGGGGAAGGTTCAGTGAGCAGTTCTTC
CASTRDRGRFSEQFF
>TRBJ1-6|once|-|TRBV7-7
TGTGCCAGCAGCCCCTCCGGTGGCAGCCAATATGTTTCACCCCTCCACTTT
CASSPSGGSQYVSPLHF
>TRBJ1-1|-|-|TRBV28
TGTGCCAGCAGCCCCCCGAGGGGAACCAACACTGAAGCTTTCTTT
CASSPPRGTNTEAFF
>TRBJ2-4|-|-|TRBV27
TGTGCCAGCAGTCCCCTCTGGACAGACAACAATCAGTACTTC
CASSPLWTDNNQYF
>TRBJ2-7|-|-|TRBV6-6
TGTGCCAGCAGCCGCCGGGCCGAGCAGTACTTC
CASSRRAEQYF
>TRBJ2-3|-|-|TRBV10-1
TGCGCCAGCAGTGCAACTCCTCGCACAGATACGCAGTATTTT
CASSATPRTDTQYF
>TRBJ2-4|once|-|TRBV7-8
TGTGCCAGCAGCTTAGTCGGTCTGGAAAACATTCAGTACTTC
CASSLVGLENIQYF
>TRBJ1-2|-|-|TRBV11-3
TGTGCCAGCAGCTTAGAAATGTTTGGCTACACCTTC
CASSLEMFGYTF
>TRBJ1-2|-|-|TRBV28
TGTGCCAGCAGCCATAGGTTGGGCAGCGGTAACCCTAACTATGGCTACACCTTC
CASSHRLGSGNPNYGYTF